Presented here are 23 T cell receptor beta chains from one specimen sequenced in a study of blood T cell repertoires in COVID-19. Here immunoSEQ multiplex PCR was the method, and the copy in TCRdb shows in-frame clones only, minus some. The sample includes hundreds of thousands of clones, about nine tenths seen only once; the top ten take 6% to 7%. The sequenced material came from peripheral blood. These TCRs come from a woman aged 45-60 years with COVID-19, enrolled during active disease.

The V gene is TRBV6-5, the J gene TRBJ2-4, with TRBD1 identical over 7 bases. CDR1 and CDR2 from the germline V gene are MNHEY and SVGAGI. Trimming at V came to 2 bases and at J to 6 bases, leaving 7 bases not matched to a gene. The CDR3 consists of 15 residues. The CDR3, as DNA: TGTGCCAGCAGTTACACGGGACAGACTATAAACATTCAGTACTTC. Translating gives CASSYTGQTINIQYF.

The rearrangement links TRBV6-2 or TRBV6-3 to TRBJ2-7; TRBD1 agrees at 7 bases. Germline loops: CDR1 MNHEY, CDR2 SVGEGT. The J segment lost 2 bases and the V segment lost 0 bases, leaving 4 bases of the junction unmatched. CDR3 length: 15 amino acids. The CDR3 sequence is CASSYSDRVTYEQYF. The CDR3 DNA reads as TGTGCCAGCAGTTACTCCGACAGGGTAACCTACGAGCAGTACTTC.

The chain employs TRBV11-2 and TRBJ2-1; D is possibly TRBD2 (6 bases). Germline lookup yields CDR1 SGHAT and CDR2 FQNNGV. This CDR3 spans 15 amino acids. V dropped 7 bases and J dropped 4 bases, with 17 bases sitting between them. CDR3 in DNA: TGTGCCAGCACCGGGGGAGTATCCGGGTACAATGAGCAGTTCTTC. It is translated as CASTGGVSGYNEQFF.

The chain carries TRBV18 and TRBJ1-4; maybe TRBD1 (5 bases). The V and J ends lost 3 bases and 4 bases respectively, with 9 bases between them. CDR3 length: 14 amino acids. The germline V gene has CDR1 KGHSH and CDR2 LQKENI. The CDR3 DNA reads as TGTGCCAGCTCACCTACAGGAAGTAATGAAAAACTGTTTTTT. Its protein product is CASSPTGSNEKLFF. Looking up the rest from reference TRBV18 and TRBJ1-4 gives the full variable domain: NAGVMQNPRHLVRRRGQEARLRCSPMKGHSHVYWYRQLPEEGLKFMVYLQKENIIDESGMPKERFSAEFPKEGPSILRIQQVVRGDSAAYFCASSPTGSNEKLFFGSGTQLSVL.

The gene calls are TRBV24-1 and TRBJ1-1; TRBD1 might be the D (5 bases). Germline values: CDR1 KGHDR, CDR2 SFDVKD. This CDR3 region has 13 residues. V lost 8 bases to trimming and J lost 4 bases, with 13 bases between them. The chain's CDR3 is CATIPQGGTEAFF. The CDR3 DNA reads as TGTGCCACCATCCCCCAGGGCGGCACTGAAGCTTTCTTT.

V and J are TRBV30 and TRBJ2-1, with a tentative D call TRBD2 (5 bases). The V gene's germline CDR1 is GTSNPN and CDR2 SVGIG (reference sequence). V lost 3 bases, J lost 11 bases, and 17 bases lay in between. The CDR3 has 13 amino acids. In DNA form, the CDR3 reads TGTGCCTGGAGCGTAGGACTTACCGCTAAGCAGTTCTTC. Amino acid sequence: CAWSVGLTAKQFF.

This clone turned up a few times. J is TRBJ2-3 and V is TRBV5-1; 8 positions agree with TRBD1. The CDR3 is 15 amino acids. Trimming took 0 bases from V and 7 from J; bases not matched to a gene: 7. The germline gives CDR1 SGHRS, CDR2 YFSETQ. This chain's CDR3 is CASSLDRGSRNTQYF. CDR3 DNA sequence: TGCGCCAGCAGCTTGGACAGGGGGTCAAGGAATACGCAGTATTTT.

The rearrangement uses TRBV28 and TRBJ2-7; 7 bases are a match to TRBD2. V gave up 6 bases and J gave up 2 bases; unmatched junction bases: 16. This CDR3 is 17 amino acids long. The germline gives CDR1 MDHEN, CDR2 SYDVKM. The chain's CDR3 is CASRSPGTNMYPYEQYF. DNA of the CDR3: TGTGCCAGCAGATCCCCCGGGACTAATATGTACCCCTACGAGCAGTACTTC.

This clone was detected once. V and J are TRBV7-2 and TRBJ2-2; TRBD1 matches 9 bases. CDR3 length equals 14 residues. Germline CDR1 reads SGHTA; CDR2 reads FQGNSA. J was trimmed by 3 bases and V by 6 bases; bases with no gene match: 2. The CDR3 loop is CASSGQGYTGELFF. The CDR3, as DNA: TGTGCCAGCAGTGGACAGGGGTACACCGGGGAGCTGTTTTTT.

V and J are TRBV29-1 and TRBJ2-5; D possibly corresponds to TRBD1 (6 bases). V was clipped by 3 bases and J by 6 bases, with 11 bases between them. In germline, CDR1 is SQVTM, CDR2 ANQGSEA. CDR3 length: 12 residues. The CDR3 bases are TGCAGCGTTGAGGGGGACATGAAGACCCAGTACTTC. This encodes CSVEGDMKTQYF.

This clone was observed a few times. The chain uses TRBV7-9 and TRBJ1-1; the D gene is possibly TRBD1 (6 bases). The germline V gene encodes CDR1 SEHNR and CDR2 FQNEAQ (reference sequence). V was pared by 0 bases and J by 1 base, with 18 bases between. The CDR3 totals 18 residues. The chain's CDR3 is CASSLAGRGRRGNTEAFF. The CDR3 coding sequence is TGTGCCAGCAGCTTAGCGGGCAGGGGCCGGCGTGGGAACACTGAAGCTTTCTTT.

This chain links TRBV7-8 with TRBJ1-2, with 7 bases identical to TRBD1. This CDR3 has 19 amino acids. The V segment lost 4 bases and the J segment 3 bases; nucleotides outside the gene matches: 20. The germline CDR1 and CDR2 sequences are SGHVS and FQNEAQ. The CDR3 protein is CASSSPEQGSGFWHYGYTF. CDR3 bases: TGTGCCAGCAGCTCCCCCGAACAGGGGTCAGGCTTTTGGCACTATGGCTACACCTTC.

This chain uses TRBV6-5 with TRBJ2-7, with D possibly TRBD2 on 6 matching bases. CDR1 is MNHEY, CDR2 SVGAGI, per germline. Deletions cut 4 bases from V and 0 bases from J, with 10 bases between. The length of the CDR3 is 14 residues. As DNA, the CDR3 is TGTGCCAGCAGTTCCCCTAGCGACTCCTACGAGCAGTACTTC. Protein sequence: CASSSPSDSYEQYF.

This rearrangement joins TRBV10-3 to TRBJ1-1; D not certain. V was cut by 6 bases and J by 7 bases, with 15 bases left in between. The CDR3 runs to 13 residues. Germline V lookup: CDR1 ENHRY, CDR2 SYGVKD. The CDR3 reads CAISLATSSEAFF. The CDR3 bases are TGTGCCATCAGCTTGGCAACCTCCAGTGAAGCTTTCTTT.

This clone was recorded only once. The V and J genes are TRBV24-1 and TRBJ1-3; D gene unclear. The CDR3 length is 14 residues. CDR1 is KGHDR and CDR2 is SFDVKD in the germline V gene. Deletions cut 3 bases from V and 0 bases from J, with 5 bases between. The CDR3 region has the DNA TGTGCCACCAGTGATCCGAGCTCTGGAAACACCATATATTTT. This encodes CATSDPSSGNTIYF.

The sample holds one count of this clone. The J gene is TRBJ2-1, the V gene TRBV5-6, with TRBD2 matching 8 bases. This CDR3 spans 16 amino acids. V lost 0 bases to trimming and J lost 0 bases; unmatched junction nucleotides: 2. Germline V lookup: CDR1 SGHDT, CDR2 YYEEEE. The DNA for the CDR3 is TGTGCCAGCAGCTTGGGGGCGGGAGGCTCCTACAATGAGCAGTTCTTC. It is translated as CASSLGAGGSYNEQFF.

For this clone: Other DNA sequences in the sample encode the same CDR3. The chain has TRBV27 and TRBJ1-1; tentative D call: TRBD1 (5 bases). The CDR3 runs to 13 residues. Between the trimmed V and J ends, which lost 1 base and 4 bases, there was a span of 7 bases. Germline CDR1 reads MNHEY; CDR2 reads SMNVEV (reference sequence). The CDR3 sequence: CASSLLGGTEAFF. CDR3 bases: TGTGCCAGCAGTTTATTGGGGGGCACTGAAGCTTTCTTT.

The chain uses TRBV29-1 and TRBJ1-1; 10 bases are a match to TRBD1. The CDR3 length is 13 residues. V shed 8 bases and J 7 bases; nucleotides not matched to a gene: 10. The V gene's germline CDR1 is SQVTM and CDR2 ANQGSEA. CDR3 coding DNA: TGCAGCTATGGCGGGACAGGGGAGAATGAAGCTTTCTTT. Amino acid sequence: CSYGGTGENEAFF.

V is TRBV2 and J is TRBJ1-4; the D gene is possibly TRBD1 (5 bases). The CDR3 is made up of 15 amino acids. CDR1 is SNHLY, CDR2 FYNNEI, per germline. Between the trimmed V and J ends, which lost 3 bases and 8 bases, there was a span of 16 bases. This CDR3 reads CASSEAGLNPEKLFF. The CDR3 bases are TGTGCCAGCAGTGAGGCAGGGCTAAACCCAGAAAAACTGTTTTTT. Full variable domain (rest looked up from reference TRBV2 and TRBJ1-4): EPEVTQTPSHQVTQMGQEVILRCVPISNHLYFYWYRQILGQKVEFLVSFYNNEISEKSEIFDDQFSVERPDGSNFTLKIRSTKLEDSAMYFCASSEAGLNPEKLFFGSGTQLSVL.

The genes are TRBV5-6 and TRBJ1-1, with TRBD1 matching over 12 bases. The junction had 8 bases not matched to a gene; V was cut back by 4 bases and J by 4 bases. Germline V gene lookup returns CDR1 SGHDT and CDR2 YYEEEE. The length of the CDR3 is 16 residues. DNA for the CDR3: TGTGCCAGCAGCAGGGACAGGGGGCGTTCGGGCACTGAAGCTTTCTTT. Translated, it gives CASSRDRGRSGTEAFF.

The gene calls are TRBV11-2 and TRBJ2-3; possibly TRBD2 for D (6 bases). V lost 5 bases and J lost 0, with 12 bases in between. CDR1 SGHAT and CDR2 FQNNGV come from the germline V gene. The CDR3 runs to 15 residues. CDR3 sequence: CASSPGTRSTDTQYF. In DNA, the CDR3 is TGTGCCAGCAGCCCCGGGACTCGAAGCACAGATACGCAGTATTTT.

The chain couples TRBV7-9 to TRBJ2-5; 7 nucleotides match TRBD1. Germline V gene lookup returns CDR1 SEHNR and CDR2 FQNEAQ (reference sequence). The CDR3 sequence is 18 residues long. The V and J ends lost 7 bases and 5 bases, in that order; junction bases with no gene match: 22. CDR3 protein: CASTHGVYATGSGETQYF. CDR3 DNA sequence: TGTGCCAGCACCCACGGTGTTTATGCGACAGGGTCTGGGGAGACCCAGTACTTC.

The chain uses TRBV5-1 and TRBJ1-6, with D perhaps TRBD1 (5 bases). From germline, CDR1 is SGHRS and CDR2 YFSETQ. The CDR3 consists of 15 residues. V was cut by 1 base and J by 7 bases, with 12 bases left in between. CDR3 DNA sequence: TGCGCCAGCAGCTTGATACAGGTTGGGAATTCACCCCTCCACTTT. Translated, it gives CASSLIQVGNSPLHF. Supplemented by reference TRBV5-1 and TRBJ1-6, the full variable domain reads KAGVTQTPRYLIKTRGQQVTLSCSPISGHRSVSWYQQTPGQGLQFLFEYFSETQRNKGNFPGRFSGRQFSNSRSEMNVSTLELGDSALYLCASSLIQVGNSPLHFGNGTRLTVT.